This TCR beta chain was obtained from a study of shared clonotypes between healthy human individuals. Study-wide results and caveats: Shared clonotypes: 4.5% to 6.5% naive CD4, under 4% naive CD8, about 2.5% memory CD4, 0.4% memory CD8.

CD45RA-negative memory and CD45RA+ naive subsets were split from the CD4+ cells. This clone was detected once. Its antigen is undetermined. This CDR3 has 13 amino acids. Germline CDR1 and CDR2: LNHDA and SQIVND (reference sequence). V gave up 7 bases and J gave up 8 bases, with 15 bases separating them. Sorted-subset replicate PCR reactions contained roughly 200 ng DNA, corresponding to approximately 30,000 T cell genomes. Original methodology: In the immunoSEQ data, sequences were junction-only and lacked quality scores, so filtering differed. Profiling relied on immunoSEQ multiplex PCR, and the TCRdb table lists in-frame clones only, not all of them. D and trimming were read from the DNA, whereas the V and J calls and clone size are those reported in that table. The sample shows about 2 million clones, 90% to 95% of them seen only once.

The chain employs TRBV19 and TRBJ1-5, with unresolved D. This receptor was identified in a man aged 18 to 29 in good health. The source material was naive CD4+ T cells sorted from blood. The subset: CD45RA+ positively selected. The CDR3 DNA reads TGTGCCAGTAATCGGGGTTTAAACGAGCCCCAGCATTTT. Translating gives CASNRGLNEPQHF.